These T cell receptor beta chains were read from a single sample in a study of cytomegalovirus exposure and HLA in healthy donors. The protocol was immunoSEQ multiplex PCR, while the TCRdb copy is restricted to in-frame clones and leaves out a portion. Among some 110,000 clones, about 82% were seen once, and the ten largest hold nearly 5%. The sample comprised PBMCs. Receptors were obtained from a man aged 18 to 29 in good health and CMV-seronegative. The CDR3 runs from the conserved cysteine through the conserved F or W. A D gene is named only where the DNA matches it firmly. The listing skips clone size in some rows; elsewhere it reads once, few, many or a size class.

clone_size	d_call	v_call	j_call	cdr3_nt	cdr3_aa
NA	TRBD1	TRBV30	TRBJ1-4	TGTGCCTGGAGTGGGGACAGGGATGAAAAACTGTTTTTT	CAWSGDRDEKLFF
NA	TRBD2	TRBV7-7	TRBJ2-5	TGTGCCAGCAGCCAGCTAGCGGGGGACCAAGAGACCCAGTACTTC	CASSQLAGDQETQYF
NA	NA	TRBV28	TRBJ1-2	TGTGCCAGCAGGGACAGCAACCTTTATGGCTACACCTTC	CASRDSNLYGYTF
NA	NA	TRBV9	TRBJ1-3	TGTGCCAGCAGCGTAGGCGGAGTAAACACCATATATTTT	CASSVGGVNTIYF
once	NA	TRBV28	TRBJ1-2	TGTGCCAGCACTAGACCTAACTATGGCTACACCTTC	CASTRPNYGYTF
NA	NA	TRBV5-6	TRBJ1-2	TGTGCCAGCAGCCCCCGACAGGCCCTAGCTAACTATGGCTACACCTTC	CASSPRQALANYGYTF
NA	NA	TRBV6-5	TRBJ1-1	TGTGGTAGTGGGCAGGGGCGCTGGAACACTGAAGCTTTCTTT	CGSGQGRWNTEAFF
NA	TRBD2	TRBV6-4	TRBJ2-1	TGTGCCAGCAGCGAAACGGGACTAGCAGAGGCTGAGCAGTTCTTC	CASSETGLAEAEQFF
NA	NA	TRBV6-1	TRBJ1-4	TGTGCCAGCAGTGAAGGGACATCTAGTGAAAAACTGTTTTTT	CASSEGTSSEKLFF
few	NA	TRBV27	TRBJ2-7	TGTGCCAGCAGTTTGGGCAGGGGCTACGAGCAGTACTTC	CASSLGRGYEQYF
NA	NA	TRBV6-1	TRBJ1-2	TGTGCCAGCAGTGACCGAGTCTCTAACTATGGCTACACCTTC	CASSDRVSNYGYTF
once	NA	TRBV9	TRBJ1-1	TGTGCCAGCAGCGTGATCAGGGGTTTAGGGAACACTGAAGCTTTCTTT	CASSVIRGLGNTEAFF
few	NA	TRBV25-1	TRBJ1-6	TGTGCCAGCAGTGAAGGACTCCGCAATTCACCCCTCCACTTT	CASSEGLRNSPLHF
NA	TRBD2	TRBV5-4	TRBJ2-1	TGTGCCAGCACTAGCGGGAACTCCTACAATGAGCAGTTCTTC	CASTSGNSYNEQFF
NA	TRBD2	TRBV7-2	TRBJ2-2	TGTGCCAGCAGCTTAGAGGCCAGCGGGAGAGGGAACACCGGGGAGCTGTTTTTT	CASSLEASGRGNTGELFF
NA	TRBD1	TRBV28	TRBJ1-4	TGTGCCAGCAGACAGGGGGGTGAAAAACTGTTTTTT	CASRQGGEKLFF
NA	NA	TRBV5-6	TRBJ1-2	TGTGCCAGCAGCTTGGCTAGTTTACACTTCAATGGCTACACCTTC	CASSLASLHFNGYTF
NA	TRBD1	TRBV6-6	TRBJ2-7	TGTGCCAGCAGTCAGGTCGAGGGGGCGGCCTACGAGCAGTACTTC	CASSQVEGAAYEQYF
once	TRBD1	TRBV7-2	TRBJ2-7	TGTGCCAGCAGTCCGGACAGGGTAGTTTACCAGTACTTC	CASSPDRVVYQYF
NA	NA	TRBV5-1	TRBJ2-7	TGCGCCAGCAGCTTGGCTCCGGGAGAAGGGTACGAGCAGTACTTC	CASSLAPGEGYEQYF
NA	TRBD1	TRBV7-9	TRBJ1-2	TGTGCCAGCAGCCAAAAGAAGGGACAGGGCTTCTATGGCTACACCTTC	CASSQKKGQGFYGYTF
NA	TRBD1	TRBV7-2	TRBJ1-2	TGTGCCAGCAGCTTGTCGACAGGGGTTGTAGAGTATGGCTACACCTTC	CASSLSTGVVEYGYTF
NA	TRBD2	TRBV29-1	TRBJ2-3	TGCAGCGCACGGCATTCACTAGCGGGAGACGCGGCGGGCACAGATACGCAGTATTTT	CSARHSLAGDAAGTDTQYF
NA	NA	TRBV7-6	TRBJ2-1	TGTGCCAGCAGCTTATACGGGGAAAGCTCCTACAATGAGCAGTTCTTC	CASSLYGESSYNEQFF
NA	NA	TRBV30	TRBJ1-5	TGTGCCTGGAGTGAGGGGACTCAACATCAGCCCCAGCATTTT	CAWSEGTQHQPQHF
NA	NA	TRBV5-8	TRBJ1-3	TGTGCCAGCAGCCCGGCAGGACTGATCTCTGGAAACACCATATATTTT	CASSPAGLISGNTIYF
NA	NA	TRBV4-1	TRBJ2-1	TGCGCCAGCAGCCAAGGTAGAGGAGGGGACAATGAGCAGTTCTTC	CASSQGRGGDNEQFF
NA	NA	TRBV6-5	TRBJ1-4	TGTGCCAGCAGTTACCGAGGGAATAATGAAAAACTGTTTTTT	CASSYRGNNEKLFF
NA	NA	TRBV27	TRBJ1-4	TGTGCCAGCAGCAAACGGGGGGTGGGTGAAAAACTGTTTTTT	CASSKRGVGEKLFF
NA	NA	TRBV2	TRBJ1-5	TGTGCCAGCAGTGTTGGGAGGGGCAATCAGCCCCAGCATTTT	CASSVGRGNQPQHF
NA	TRBD2	TRBV6-4	TRBJ2-1	TGTGCCAGCAGTGACTCGCAGCGGGGGGGGGTGGATGAGCAGTTCTTC	CASSDSQRGGVDEQFF
NA	TRBD1	TRBV5-1	TRBJ2-5	TGCGCCAGCAGACCCGGGACAGGGGGGTCTAAAGAGACCCAGTACTTC	CASRPGTGGSKETQYF
NA	NA	TRBV5-4	TRBJ2-3	TGTGCCAGCCGGGCCAGGGTGGACACAGATACGCAGTATTTT	CASRARVDTDTQYF
few	TRBD1	TRBV6-1	TRBJ1-2	TGTGCCAGCAGTACGACAGGGTATTCTGGCTACACCTTC	CASSTTGYSGYTF
many	NA	TRBV6-4	TRBJ2-2	TGTGCCAGCAGTGGTGGGCCCACCGGGGAGCTGTTTTTT	CASSGGPTGELFF
NA	TRBD1	TRBV5-1	TRBJ2-2	TGCGCCAGCAGCTTCGACAGGGCGGGTGCCGGGGAGCTGTTTTTT	CASSFDRAGAGELFF
NA	NA	TRBV29-1	TRBJ1-1	TGCAGCGTTGGGGAGACGGTTGAAGCTTTCTTT	CSVGETVEAFF
NA	TRBD2	TRBV30	TRBJ2-1	TGTGCCCACGGAGCGGGGGGGCCTGAGCAGTTCTTC	CAHGAGGPEQFF
NA	NA	TRBV27	TRBJ2-3	TGTGCCGCAGGCCCAAGCACAGATACGCAGTATTTT	CAAGPSTDTQYF
NA	TRBD1	TRBV2	TRBJ2-3	TGTGCCAGCAGGACCTCCAGGACAGGAGGCACAGATACGCAGTATTTT	CASRTSRTGGTDTQYF
few	TRBD2	TRBV5-6	TRBJ2-7	TGTGCCAGCAGCCCCACGGGAGGGCGCTCCTACGAGCAGTACTTC	CASSPTGGRSYEQYF
NA	TRBD1	TRBV30	TRBJ1-2	TGTGCCTGCACAGGGGGTTGGTATGGCTACACCTTC	CACTGGWYGYTF
NA	TRBD1	TRBV5-1	TRBJ2-7	TGCGCCAGCAGCTTACAGCCGGGACAGGCCTACGAGCAGTACTTC	CASSLQPGQAYEQYF
NA	TRBD1	TRBV6-5	TRBJ1-1	TGTGCCAGCAGTGTGACAGGGGATGGCACTGAAGCTTTCTTT	CASSVTGDGTEAFF
NA	TRBD2	TRBV6-4	TRBJ2-1	TGTGCCAGCAGTGACGCGGGACTAGCGGGAGTCAATGAGCAGTTCTTC	CASSDAGLAGVNEQFF
NA	NA	TRBV10-3	TRBJ1-1	TGTGCCATCAGTGAGACTACAGGGATGGGGAACACTGAAGCTTTCTTT	CAISETTGMGNTEAFF
NA	NA	TRBV5-1	TRBJ2-1	TGCGCCAGCAGCTTACGAATCGGGACAGAGCAGTTCTTC	CASSLRIGTEQFF
once	NA	TRBV5-4	TRBJ2-2	TGTGCCAGCAGCTTGCTAGCCCTGATGGGAGGAACCGGGGAGCTGTTTTTT	CASSLLALMGGTGELFF
NA	NA	TRBV30	TRBJ1-5	TGTGCCTGGAGTCCCCAGGGAGGGAGAGAGCCCCAGCATTTT	CAWSPQGGREPQHF